This TCR beta chain originates from a study of beta chain features in type 1 diabetes. As every portion of the isolated RNA was reverse transcribed, the sequencing read expressed TCRB transcripts. An average roughly 3.5 million reads came from naive, central memory and regulatory T cell samples. Only in-frame clones appear in the TCRdb table, and some are missing; sequencing was by immunoSEQ multiplex PCR. The sample shows some 250,000 clones, 25% to 35% of them seen only once. The V gene lost 0 bases and the J gene lost 5 bases, with 11 bases spanning the gap. This CDR3 region has 14 residues. The V gene's germline CDR1 is SGHRS and CDR2 YFSETQ.

The source material was central memory CD4+ T cells from blood. The chain couples TRBV5-1 to TRBJ2-5, with D tentatively TRBD2 (6 bases). The origin of this receptor is a man aged 25 to 40 in good health. This chain's CDR3 is CASSLGLVEETQYF. In DNA form, the CDR3 reads TGCGCCAGCAGCTTGGGACTAGTCGAGGAGACCCAGTACTTC.